A single sample is the source of the 19 T cell receptor beta chains below, sequenced in a study of T cell repertoires in cytomegalovirus infection. TCRdb processed the reads anew with MiXCR; each CDR3 protein has one entry. This table holds around 450,000 distinct CDR3 sequences, about 11% found once. Sequenced material: PBMCs. The origin of the receptors is a human donor in good health (CMV status not recorded). Some clones in this sample may be carry-over from other donors' samples.

This chain links TRBV7-9 with TRBJ1-2, with D perhaps matching TRBD1 (5 bases). Germline V gene sequence: CDR1 SEHNR, CDR2 FQNEAQ (reference sequence). This CDR3 is 14 amino acids long. The ends were cut back, 7 bases at V and 2 bases at J, with 14 bases in the middle. CDR3 in DNA: TGTGCCAGCATCCTTGGTTGGGGGAACTATGGCTACACCTTC. Amino acid sequence: CASILGWGNYGYTF.

In this sample, this clonotype turned up many times. V and J are TRBV6-1 and TRBJ2-5, with 8 bases that match TRBD2. This CDR3 has 13 residues. Germline V lookup: CDR1 MNHNS, CDR2 SASEGT. Germline trimming cut 7 bases from V and 5 bases from J; bases unmatched to any gene: 6. The CDR3 sequence is CASKIAGRETQYF. CDR3 nucleotide sequence: TGTGCCAGCAAAATAGCGGGAAGGGAGACCCAGTACTTC.

This clonotype came up many times. The chain is built from TRBV2 and TRBJ2-6, with D tentatively TRBD1 (6 bases). The CDR3 has 15 amino acids. V was trimmed by 6 bases and J by 4 bases, leaving 13 bases between them. Germline values: CDR1 SNHLY, CDR2 FYNNEI. CDR3 in amino acids: CASRETGTGANVLTF. The CDR3 bases are TGTGCCAGCAGGGAAACAGGGACAGGGGCCAACGTCCTGACTTTC.

This clonotype was detected ten times or more. V and J are TRBV19 and TRBJ1-5, with D possibly matching TRBD1 (5 bases). Trimming left V 4 bases short and J 6 bases short, with 19 bases between. The CDR3 consists of 16 residues. The germline gives CDR1 LNHDA, CDR2 SQIVND (reference sequence). The CDR3 reads CASSTSGTPGSQPQHF. As DNA, the CDR3 is TGTGCCAGTAGTACCTCCGGGACCCCAGGGAGTCAGCCCCAGCATTTT.

This chain uses TRBV9 with TRBJ2-5; TRBD2 agrees at 10 bases. The CDR3 spans 15 residues. V dropped 4 bases and J dropped 4; count of bases not matched to a gene: 7. Per the germline V gene, CDR1 is SGDLS and CDR2 is YYNGEE. CDR3 DNA sequence: TGTGCCAGCAGCCTAAGCGGGGGGGAGGTAGAGACCCAGTACTTC. This codes for CASSLSGGEVETQYF.

This clonotype showed up many times. This chain connects TRBV2 to TRBJ1-1, with D possibly being TRBD1 (6 bases). Germline V gene data show CDR1 as SNHLY and CDR2 as FYNNEI. Deletions cut 7 bases from V and 6 bases from J, with 15 bases between. The CDR3 totals 13 residues. The CDR3 nucleotides are TGTGCCAGCACTTACAGGGACCACGCTGAAGCTTTCTTT. Protein product: CASTYRDHAEAFF.

This chain connects TRBV5-4 to TRBJ2-5; D may be TRBD1 or TRBD2 (5 bases each). Trimming cost V 3 bases and J 1 base, with 16 bases left between them. The germline V gene has CDR1 SGHNT and CDR2 YYREEE (reference sequence). The CDR3 spans 16 residues. The CDR3 loop reads CASSSLYRDLQETQYF. The CDR3 DNA is TGTGCCAGCAGCTCACTCTACCGGGACCTCCAAGAGACCCAGTACTTC.

The rearrangement links TRBV7-3 to TRBJ2-7; maybe TRBD2 (6 bases). Per germline, CDR1 SGHTA and CDR2 FQGTGA. V dropped 5 bases and J dropped 6 bases, with 29 bases sitting between them. The CDR3 is made up of 18 amino acids. CDR3 sequence reads: CASSLGELQGDFTSEQYF. The CDR3 DNA sequence: TGTGCCAGCAGCCTAGGGGAGCTACAAGGGGACTTTACGAGCGAGCAGTACTTC.

This rearrangement joins TRBV27 to TRBJ2-7; D gene uncertain. The V gene lost 3 bases and the J gene lost 3 bases, with 12 bases spanning the gap. The CDR3 runs 14 residues. Germline V gene lookup returns CDR1 MNHEY and CDR2 SMNVEV (reference sequence). The CDR3 nucleotides are TGTGCCAGCAGTTTCGTTCTCCGTGGCTACGAGCAGTACTTC. Encoded protein: CASSFVLRGYEQYF.

This clonotype showed up just once. The chain is built from TRBV18 and TRBJ1-1, with D hard to call. Looked up from germline, CDR1 is KGHSH and CDR2 is LQKENI. V was pared by 3 bases and J by 1 base, with 6 bases between. The CDR3 is 13 amino acids. DNA of the CDR3: TGTGCCAGCTCACCCGACAAGAACACTGAAGCTTTCTTT. Residues: CASSPDKNTEAFF. Full variable domain (remainder filled in from reference TRBV18 and TRBJ1-1): NAGVMQNPRHLVRRRGQEARLRCSPMKGHSHVYWYRQLPEEGLKFMVYLQKENIIDESGMPKERFSAEFPKEGPSILRIQQVVRGDSAAYFCASSPDKNTEAFFGQGTRLTVV.

The V gene is TRBV19, the J gene TRBJ1-4; TRBD1 matches 10 bases. Germline V gives CDR1 LNHDA, CDR2 SQIVND (reference sequence). With 4 bases clipped from V and 0 bases from J, the junction kept 5 bases outside the gene matches. The CDR3 has 17 amino acids. CDR3 region: CASSTADRGATNEKLFF. The DNA of the CDR3 is TGTGCCAGTAGTACGGCGGACAGGGGGGCAACTAATGAAAAACTGTTTTTT.

This clonotype has only a few counts. The chain links TRBV30 to TRBJ2-7, with a weak D call TRBD2 (5 bases). Trimming stripped 1 base from V and 7 bases from J, with 17 bases between. This CDR3 is built from 14 residues. CDR1 is GTSNPN and CDR2 is SVGIG in the germline V gene (reference sequence). The CDR3 nucleotides read TGTGCCTGGAGTGACGGAACGGCGACGGGGGAGCAGTACTTC. Its protein is CAWSDGTATGEQYF.

J is TRBJ2-3 and V is TRBV2, with a weak D call TRBD1 (6 bases). The CDR3 runs 13 residues. The germline V gene encodes CDR1 SNHLY and CDR2 FYNNEI. V dropped 5 bases and J dropped 6 bases, with 12 bases sitting between them. The CDR3 loop is CASSQGLWDTQYF. The CDR3 region has the DNA TGTGCCAGCAGTCAGGGGCTGTGGGATACGCAGTATTTT.

This clonotype was seen only a few times. This sequence may be a read error, since a much larger clone differs from it by one base. The V gene is TRBV7-9, the J gene TRBJ1-4; D is undetermined. The V end lost 3 bases, the J end lost 7 bases, and 3 bases lay between the germline ends. Germline CDR1 SEHNR, CDR2 FQNEAQ (reference sequence). The CDR3 runs to 11 residues. The CDR3 DNA reads TGTGCCAGCAGCTTTACTGAAAAACTGTTTTTT. The encoded protein is CASSFTEKLFF.

With regard to this clonotype: This CDR3 is missing its conserved last phenylalanine or tryptophan, likely due to a read error. This sequence joins TRBV24-1 and TRBJ2-2; 14 bases align to TRBD2. CDR3 size: 20 residues. The junction had 7 bases not matched to a gene; V was cut back by 2 bases and J by 0 bases. CDR1 is KGHDR and CDR2 is SFDVKD in the germline V gene. The CDR3 nucleotides are TGTGCCACCAGTGATTCCCCGGGACTAGCGGGAGCCGCGAACACCGGGGAGCTGTTTTCT. Residues: CATSDSPGLAGAANTGELFS.

This clonotype was counted many times. Here the CDR3 DNA reads TGTGCCAGCAGTTACCAGGACAGGCCGGGGGAAAAACTGTTTTTT. Translation gives CASSYQDRPGEKLFF. This chain uses TRBV6-5 with TRBJ1-4; TRBD1 agrees at 7 bases. V shed 2 bases and J 8 bases; nucleotides not matched to a gene: 8. This CDR3 contains 15 residues. Germline values: CDR1 MNHEY, CDR2 SVGAGI.

This chain links TRBV30 with TRBJ1-2; the D gene is possibly TRBD1 (5 bases). The CDR3 consists of 13 residues. With 0 bases removed from V and 5 bases from J, the gap between germline ends came to 10 bases. Germline loops: CDR1 GTSNPN, CDR2 SVGIG (reference sequence). CDR3 nucleotide sequence: TGTGCCTGGAGTGTGGGGCAACTGTATGGCTACACCTTC. This gives the protein CAWSVGQLYGYTF. Variable domain in full (rest from reference TRBV30 and TRBJ1-2): SQTIHQWPATLVQPVGSPLSLECTVEGTSNPNLYWYRQAAGRGLQLLFYSVGIGQISSEVPQNLSASRPQDRQFILSSKKLLLSDSGFYLCAWSVGQLYGYTFGSGTRLTVV.

This clonotype was seen at least ten times. The chain is built from TRBV3-1 and TRBJ2-3; D is uncertain. Germline values: CDR1 LGHDT, CDR2 YNNKEL (reference sequence). The CDR3 extends over 12 amino acids. V lost 4 bases, J lost 11 bases, and 13 bases lay in between. The CDR3 DNA reads TGTGCCAGCAGCCTCAGTTCCGAGGAGCAGTATTTT. Its protein is CASSLSSEEQYF.

This chain uses TRBV29-1 with TRBJ2-2; 12 bases line up with TRBD2. Germline V gene lookup returns CDR1 SQVTM and CDR2 ANQGSEA. V gave up 4 bases and J gave up 3 bases; unmatched junction bases: 3. The CDR3 has 15 residues. CDR3 DNA sequence: TGCAGCGTTGGACGGACTAGCGGGGACACCGGGGAGCTGTTTTTT. Its protein is CSVGRTSGDTGELFF.